Detailed here is one TCR beta chain. It has no known antigen specificity. Within one base of it there is no much larger clone, and no base qualities were kept. The sample's time point label is to be understood as: patch test 2, 6 weeks after DPC sensitization. The treatment or condition label, read with the paper, signifies: therapeutic diphenylcyclopropenone sensitization with weekly scalp DPC. At every patch-test visit, the blood draw took place before the patch test was put on. Patients were eligible if aged 18 to 70, diagnosed with alopecia and judged suitable for DPC therapy, and pregnant patients were excluded. Total RNA was isolated from unfractionated whole blood collected in Tempus Blood RNA tubes. The CDR3 starts with the cysteine, ends with the phenylalanine, and has 14 residues. Only CDR3 DNA remains: 42 bases, in frame from the first base. Via the germline V gene (reference sequence), CDR1 is SEHNR and CDR2 FQNEAQ. V is trimmed back by 0 bases and J by 5 bases, and the junction contains 2 bases that no gene match accounts for.

The data derive from a study of human T cells and chemical hapten exposure (dated by TCRdb to about 2021). With respect to the entire study: For sensitization, 2% DPC in acetone was applied to a roughly 2 cm by roughly 2 cm area of upper inner arm skin. The mostly female patient cohort included alopecia areata with under or over 50% scalp involvement, alopecia totalis and alopecia universalis. Twenty-nine alopecia patients gave blood for TCR sequencing at one to four time points (pre-sensitization, 2, 6 and 24 weeks). Blood samples were taken from patients before sensitization (week 0) and then at 2, 6 and about 24 weeks after DPC sensitization. This study followed changes in the peripheral blood TCR repertoire in vivo during primary and secondary sensitization of alopecia patients to the hapten diphenylcyclopropenone (DPC). Libraries were pooled for sequencing, and per-sample TCR yields varied mainly because of small differences in library volumes within the pool. Patch testing was done on the upper back using Finn chambers containing 0.01% DPC, and results were scored after 6 days according to International Contact Dermatitis Research Group standards. Throughout the approximately 25-week study period, patients were also given weekly therapeutic DPC doses on the scalp.

The paper as a whole reports these results and caveats: Alopecia, a presumed autoimmune disease, was present in all patients, so the immune response of the patients might differ from that of healthy individuals. Compared with pre-sensitization or healthy control sets, expanded TCRs formed significantly more large CDR3 similarity clusters, which is consistent with antigen-driven responses. A positive correlation was found between the number of PT1 expanded TCRs and patch test score, with significance reached at thresholds 8, 16 and 32 but not 4. The number of TCRs above 1 in 1000 frequency did not change with DPC sensitization; there was no evidence of global repertoire structure alterations. After repeated subsampling, changes were observed in the strength of the expansion versus patch-test correlation and in the threshold at which the correlation became significant.

The library was made by RACE. The data were produced on a NextSeq 500. During library preparation, unique molecular identifiers were attached to individual cDNA molecules so that TCRs could be counted quantitatively and reproducibly. For every blood RNA sample, sequencing covered both the TCR alpha and TCR beta chains. Concerning the study's data processing: A median of approximately 100,000 TCRs per sample was observed, with a range of about 23,224 to 690,600. V, J and CDR3 annotation of the TCR reads was carried out using the Decombinator software suite. To make PS versus PT1 abundance plots, every sample was subsampled to the same number of TCRs (28,000). TCRs were defined as expanded if absent before sensitization and observed at least eight times at the 2-week time point. TCRdb reprocessing: public reads trimmed at Q25 with fastp, clones called with MiXCR, in-frame beta chains kept. Rows are combined by CDR3 protein, so each entry shows the most common genes and DNA. The V and J calls follow TCRdb's processing rather than the paper's. This sample holds hundreds of thousands of distinct CDR3 sequences; around 6% were observed only once. The ten largest clones capture less than 6.5% of the sample.

The sample in question was whole blood, obtained in connection with sensitization to the hapten diphenylcyclopropenone (DPC). Recombination joined TRBV7-9 with TRBJ1-1, with 8 bases in between that match TRBD1. The TCR sequence derives from a woman younger than 30 with alopecia areata. Some clones in this sample may be carry-over from other donors' samples. In nucleotides, the sequence is TGTGCCAGCAGCTTAGCGACAGGGGAGACTGAAGCTTTCTTT. It specifies CASSLATGETEAFF.